These 2 T cell receptor beta chains came from one sample sequenced in a study of cytomegalovirus exposure and HLA in healthy donors. The PCR employed 60 Vbeta primers together with 13 Jbeta primers. TCRdb's copy holds only in-frame clones and misses some; the assay was immunoSEQ multiplex PCR. This repertoire comprises tens of thousands of clones; its ten largest clones make up 1.5%. Sequenced: PBMCs. The receptor source for this set is a woman in her sixties or seventies in good health and CMV-seronegative.

This rearrangement joins TRBV4-3 to TRBJ2-6; a weak D match, TRBD1 (6 bases). With 1 base removed from V and 2 bases from J, the gap between germline ends came to 12 bases. There are 17 residues in the CDR3. CDR1 is LGHNA, CDR2 YSLEER, per germline. The CDR3 loop reads CASSQGDRSPGANVLTF. CDR3 nucleotides: TGCGCCAGCAGCCAAGGAGACAGGTCTCCTGGGGCCAACGTCCTGACTTTC.

The chain employs TRBV2 and TRBJ1-5; D perhaps matches TRBD1 (5 bases). The germline CDR1 and CDR2 sequences are SNHLY and FYNNEI. Trimming left V 3 bases short and J 7 bases short, with 13 bases between. The CDR3 extends over 14 amino acids. The DNA for the CDR3 is TGTGCCAGCAGTGAGGCAGGGAACGGGCAGCCCCAGCATTTT. Protein product: CASSEAGNGQPQHF.